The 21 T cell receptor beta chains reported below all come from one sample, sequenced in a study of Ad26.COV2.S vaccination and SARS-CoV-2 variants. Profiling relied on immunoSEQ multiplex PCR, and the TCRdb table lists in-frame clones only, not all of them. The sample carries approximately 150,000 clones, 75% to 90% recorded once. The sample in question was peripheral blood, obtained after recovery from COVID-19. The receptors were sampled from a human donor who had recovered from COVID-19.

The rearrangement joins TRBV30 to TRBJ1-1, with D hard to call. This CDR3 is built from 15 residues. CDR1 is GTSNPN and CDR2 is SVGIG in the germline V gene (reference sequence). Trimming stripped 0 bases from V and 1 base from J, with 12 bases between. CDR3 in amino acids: CAWSVGRTRNTEAFF. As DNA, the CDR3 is TGTGCCTGGAGTGTGGGCAGGACCAGGAACACTGAAGCTTTCTTT.

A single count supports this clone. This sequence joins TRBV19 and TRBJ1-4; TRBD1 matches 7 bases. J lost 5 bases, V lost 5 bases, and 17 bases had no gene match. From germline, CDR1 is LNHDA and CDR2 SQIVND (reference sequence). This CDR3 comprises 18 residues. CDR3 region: CASSGWDSLGTTNEKLFF. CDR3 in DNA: TGTGCCAGTAGTGGATGGGACAGTTTAGGCACCACCAATGAAAAACTGTTTTTT.

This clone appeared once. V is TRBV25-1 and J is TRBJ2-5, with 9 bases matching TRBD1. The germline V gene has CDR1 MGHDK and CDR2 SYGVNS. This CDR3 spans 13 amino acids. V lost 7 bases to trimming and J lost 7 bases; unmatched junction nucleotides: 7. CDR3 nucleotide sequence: TGTGCCAGCACCAAACAGGGGGCAGGGACCCAGTACTTC. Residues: CASTKQGAGTQYF.

The CDR3 DNA is TGCAGCGTTGGGTGGGGGAATCAGCCCCAGCATTTT. Translated: CSVGWGNQPQHF. The chain combines TRBV29-1 with TRBJ1-5; D might be TRBD1 (5 bases). V shed 4 bases and J shed 4 bases, with 8 bases lying between them. This CDR3 spans 12 amino acids. CDR1 is SQVTM, CDR2 ANQGSEA, per germline.

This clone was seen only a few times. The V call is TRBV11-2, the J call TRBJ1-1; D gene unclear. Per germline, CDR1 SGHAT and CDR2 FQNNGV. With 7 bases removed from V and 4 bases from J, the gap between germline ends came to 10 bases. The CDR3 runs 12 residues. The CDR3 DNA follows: TGTGCCAGCAAAGTTACCCGCACTGAAGCTTTCTTT. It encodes CASKVTRTEAFF.

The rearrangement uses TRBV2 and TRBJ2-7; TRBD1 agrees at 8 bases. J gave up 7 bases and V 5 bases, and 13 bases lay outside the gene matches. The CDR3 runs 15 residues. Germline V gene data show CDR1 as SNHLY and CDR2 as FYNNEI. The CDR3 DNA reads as TGTGCCAGCAGTTCTTCCGGGACAGGCGCCTGGGAGCAGTACTTC. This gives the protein CASSSSGTGAWEQYF.

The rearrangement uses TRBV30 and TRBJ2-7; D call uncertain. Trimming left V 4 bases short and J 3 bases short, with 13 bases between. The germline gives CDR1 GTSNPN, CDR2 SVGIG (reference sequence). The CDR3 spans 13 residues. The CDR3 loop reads CAWNTPKNYEQYF. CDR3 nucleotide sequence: TGTGCCTGGAATACACCAAAGAACTACGAGCAGTACTTC.

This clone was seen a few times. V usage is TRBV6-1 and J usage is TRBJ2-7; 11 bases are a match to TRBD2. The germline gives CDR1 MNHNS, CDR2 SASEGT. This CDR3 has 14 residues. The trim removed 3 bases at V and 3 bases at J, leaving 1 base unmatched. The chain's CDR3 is CASSEGLADYEQYF. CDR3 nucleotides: TGTGCCAGCAGTGAGGGACTAGCGGACTACGAGCAGTACTTC.

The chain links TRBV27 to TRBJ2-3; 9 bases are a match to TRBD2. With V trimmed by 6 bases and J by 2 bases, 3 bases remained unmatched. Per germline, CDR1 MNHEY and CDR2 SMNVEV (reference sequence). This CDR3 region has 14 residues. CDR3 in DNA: TGTGCCAGCAGGGTAGCGGGGGTCACAGATACGCAGTATTTT. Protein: CASRVAGVTDTQYF.

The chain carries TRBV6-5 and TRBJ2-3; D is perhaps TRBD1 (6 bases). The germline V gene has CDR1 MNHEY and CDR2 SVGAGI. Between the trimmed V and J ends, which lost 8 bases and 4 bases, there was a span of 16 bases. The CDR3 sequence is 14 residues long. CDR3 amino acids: CASSGQSGADTQYF. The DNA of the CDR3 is TGTGCCAGCTCCGGCCAGTCAGGGGCAGATACGCAGTATTTT.

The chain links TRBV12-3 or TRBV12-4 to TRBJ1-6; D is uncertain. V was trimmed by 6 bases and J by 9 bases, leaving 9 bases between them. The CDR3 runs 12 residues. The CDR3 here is CASSQASSPLHF. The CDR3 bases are TGTGCCAGCAGCCAGGCGAGTTCACCCCTCCACTTT.

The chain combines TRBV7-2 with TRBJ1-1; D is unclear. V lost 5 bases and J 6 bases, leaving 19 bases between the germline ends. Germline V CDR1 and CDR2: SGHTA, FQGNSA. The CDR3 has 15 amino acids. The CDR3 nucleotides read TGTGCCAGCAGCCGCACTCTAGTCGGGGTCGCTGAAGCTTTCTTT. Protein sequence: CASSRTLVGVAEAFF.

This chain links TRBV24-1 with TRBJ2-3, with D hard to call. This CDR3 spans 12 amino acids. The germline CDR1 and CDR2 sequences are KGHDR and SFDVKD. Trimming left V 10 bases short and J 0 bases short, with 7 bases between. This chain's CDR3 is CATATSTDTQYF. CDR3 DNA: TGTGCCACGGCAACTAGCACAGATACGCAGTATTTT.

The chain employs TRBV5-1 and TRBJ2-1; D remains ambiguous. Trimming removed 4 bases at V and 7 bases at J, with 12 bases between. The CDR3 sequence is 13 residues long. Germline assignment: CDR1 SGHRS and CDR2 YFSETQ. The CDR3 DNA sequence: TGCGCCAGCAGCCAAAACTTGGGGAATGAGCAGTTCTTC. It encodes CASSQNLGNEQFF.

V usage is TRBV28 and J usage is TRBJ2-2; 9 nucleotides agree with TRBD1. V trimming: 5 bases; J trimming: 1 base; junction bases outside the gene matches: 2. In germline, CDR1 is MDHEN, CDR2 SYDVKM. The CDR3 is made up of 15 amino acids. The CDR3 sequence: CASSPGQGNTGELFF. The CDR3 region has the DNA TGTGCCAGCAGTCCGGGACAGGGGAACACCGGGGAGCTGTTTTTT.

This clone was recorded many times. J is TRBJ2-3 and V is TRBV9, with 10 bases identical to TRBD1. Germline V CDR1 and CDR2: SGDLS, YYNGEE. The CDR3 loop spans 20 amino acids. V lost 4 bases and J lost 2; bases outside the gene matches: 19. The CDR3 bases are TGTGCCAGCAGCCCCCGGACAGGGGGACCCGGCGGACTACCCACAGATACGCAGTATTTT. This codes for CASSPRTGGPGGLPTDTQYF.

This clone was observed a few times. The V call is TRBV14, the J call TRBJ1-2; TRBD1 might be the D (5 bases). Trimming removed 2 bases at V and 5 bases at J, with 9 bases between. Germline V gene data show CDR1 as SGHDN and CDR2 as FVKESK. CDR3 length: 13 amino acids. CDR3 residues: CASSQTRGYGYTF. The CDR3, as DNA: TGTGCCAGCAGCCAAACCCGGGGGTATGGCTACACCTTC.

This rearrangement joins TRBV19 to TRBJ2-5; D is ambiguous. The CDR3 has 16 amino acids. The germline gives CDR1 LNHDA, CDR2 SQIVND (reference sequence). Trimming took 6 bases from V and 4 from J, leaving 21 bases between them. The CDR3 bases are TGTGCCAGTAGCCCAACCCCGCCTAACAATGGAGAGACCCAGTACTTC. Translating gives CASSPTPPNNGETQYF.

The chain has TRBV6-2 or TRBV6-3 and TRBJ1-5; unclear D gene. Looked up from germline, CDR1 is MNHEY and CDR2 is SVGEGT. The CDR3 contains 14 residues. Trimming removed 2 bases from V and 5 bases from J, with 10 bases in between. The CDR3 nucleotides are TGTGCCAGCAGTTACGGCTCCGGGGATCAGCCCCAGCATTTT. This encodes CASSYGSGDQPQHF.

CDR3 in amino acids: CATRGQGVNEQYF. The CDR3 DNA is TGTGCCACCCGGGGACAGGGGGTCAACGAGCAGTACTTC. This rearrangement joins TRBV19 to TRBJ2-7; 11 bases are shared with TRBD1. This CDR3 comprises 13 residues. The germline gives CDR1 LNHDA, CDR2 SQIVND (reference sequence). The J segment lost 5 bases and the V segment lost 10 bases, leaving 7 bases of the junction unmatched.

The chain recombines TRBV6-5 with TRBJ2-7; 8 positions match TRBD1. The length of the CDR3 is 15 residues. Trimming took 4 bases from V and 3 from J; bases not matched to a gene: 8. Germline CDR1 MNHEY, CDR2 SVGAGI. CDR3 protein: CASSSPRTGRYEQYF. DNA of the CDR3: TGTGCCAGCAGTTCCCCCCGGACAGGGCGCTACGAGCAGTACTTC.